This T cell receptor beta chain is from a study of shared clonotypes between healthy human individuals (dated by TCRdb to the early 2020s). For the study in its entirety: A couple of women and a few men aged 18 to 49 years were included in the cohort. To estimate repertoire size and how much clonotypes are shared between individuals, the study performed deep sequencing of blood TCR repertoires from roughly five healthy adults. Leukapheresis yielded between about 0.85 and 10 billion PBMCs per donor. For each donor, CD4 naive and CD4 memory were each run on three plates, CD8 naive on two plates, and CD8 memory on one plate. To increase sequencing depth and limit assay-specific biases, TCR repertoire library preparation and sequencing were carried out by different laboratories using diverse techniques.

The cysteine opens and the phenylalanine closes a CDR3 of 16 amino acids. Just CDR3 DNA is preserved here, 48 bases in frame from base 1. From the germline V gene, CDR1 is MNHEY and CDR2 is SVGAGI. The germline ends are 14 bases apart after V is trimmed by 0 bases and J by 3 bases. In its sample, this clone was seen a few times. Its antigen is not yet known. Per-base quality was not reported, and no clone a single base away is much larger than it. CD8 naive samples were obtained by positive selection for CCR7 among CD45RO-negative cells, yielding a CD45RA+CCR7+ population from which TemRA cells were excluded. The donors were healthy, HIV-negative adults who had no recently reported acute infections or vaccinations. All donors were Caucasian adults living in Nashville, Tennessee, USA. Blood was obtained by leukapheresis, after which PBMCs were separated by Ficoll-Histopaque density gradient centrifugation and cryopreserved in liquid nitrogen vapor phase. Analytical flow cytometry was used to check the purity and quantity of each magnetically sorted T cell population. Genomic DNA was isolated from each sorted fraction and quantified by UV absorbance on a Nanodrop 2000c.

Results and caveats for the whole study, not just this receptor: Because the study included only a small number of donors, the genetic and exposure-history diversity represented was limited. Even with the large sequencing depth, rarefaction of the sorted-subset datasets indicated that sequencing was incomplete. Higher generation probabilities were observed for clonotypes shared by all four sorted-subset donors than for non-shared clonotypes. Sampling was restricted to blood, and TCR repertoires in tissue are likely to differ from TCR repertoires in blood. Across four donors, approximately 5% of naive CD4, 3% to 4% of naive CD8, under 2.5% of memory CD4, and approximately 0.42% of memory CD8 clonotypes were shared. Pairwise subsampling indicated that sequencing depth was expected to affect the degree of clonotype sharing among donors. Estimated clonotype richness was generally larger for naive than for memory subsets.

Using the deep immunoSEQ assay, TCR CDR3 regions were amplified from genomic DNA by multiplex PCR. Genomic DNA extracted from each cell subset was distributed evenly over all wells of several immunoSEQ 96-well plates, and each plate served as one replicate. For sorted subsets, each replicate PCR was loaded with around 220 ng genomic DNA, equivalent to about 30,000 T cell genomes. Purified libraries were measured with a Qubit 3.0 fluorometer, size-checked on a Bioanalyzer 2100, and measured again with the KAPA Library Quantification kit. Every immunoSEQ 96-well plate was sequenced on a dedicated single-read 150-cycle Illumina NextSeq 550 flow cell. As for how the authors treated the data: Because the immunoSEQ output included only junctional sequences and no quality scores, the filtering could not be the same as the filtering used for full-length reads. To assign V/J genes and CDR3, sequences were annotated using PyIR, a Python wrapper for IgBLAST v1.9, with IMGT germline references. Reads were removed for weak V/J assignments (E-value above 1e-6), missing CDR3, stop codons, out-of-frame junctions, or ambiguous translated residues. A V3J clonotype was defined by an identical inferred V gene, J gene, and CDR3 amino acid sequence. Percentage overlap between repertoires was computed as shared unique clonotypes divided by the size of the smaller repertoire. Richness of each repertoire was evaluated using RTK rarefaction, the Chao1 estimator, and Recon v2.1 estimates of unobserved clonotypes. For all TCRbeta clonotypes obtained by the gDNA method from several donors, generation probabilities were computed with OLGA. What TCRdb holds here is the immuneACCESS table cut down to in-frame rearrangements. Part of the clones is not present; checked against another copy, under half of the missing clones reflect an unresolved V gene, and the others are unexplained. Clone size and the V and J calls come from that table; the DNA yielded D and trimming. The sample contains roughly 2,000,000 clones, approximately 95% of them found a single time. The ten largest clones add up to 1% to 1.5% of the sample.

The rearranged segments are TRBV6-5 and TRBJ1-2; the D region possibly corresponds to TRBD1 (6 bases align). The TCR was taken from a man younger than 35 in good health. Material: naive CD8+ T cells sorted from blood. Explained via the paper, the cell subset or site label denotes: CD45RA+CCR7+. CDR3 sequence: CASSYSPLDSHYGYTF. The DNA reads TGTGCCAGCAGTTACTCCCCTTTGGACAGCCACTATGGCTACACCTTC.